This T cell receptor (beta chain) originates from a study of shared clonotypes between healthy human individuals. A note on this clone: Its antigen is not identified.

Assay: immunoSEQ multiplex PCR; the TCRdb copy retains only in-frame clones and omits some. Seen here are a few million clones, approximately 92% observed once, and the top ten hold about 0.13%. Regarding the study as a whole: Genetic and exposure-history diversity was limited by the few donors.

The germline V and J ends were trimmed by 1 base and 6 bases, with 13 bases remaining between them. The CDR3 contains 13 residues. CDR1 is GTSNPN, CDR2 SVGIG, per germline (reference sequence). Specimen: naive CD4+ T cells sorted from blood. Subset given: CD45RA+ positively selected. V gene TRBV30 combines with J gene TRBJ2-7; D may be TRBD1 (5 bases). The clonotype originates from a man aged 18 to 35 in good health. CDR3 sequence reads: CAWSAGWSVEQYF. DNA for the CDR3: TGTGCCTGGAGTGCAGGGTGGTCCGTCGAGCAGTACTTC.